This T cell receptor (beta chain) was sequenced for a study of blood T cells in healthy people across ages. Study findings and constraints: The recorded TCR beta diversity per million T cells decreased in a roughly linear manner with age. Percentage of naive T cells showed a strong correlation with TCR beta diversity.

This clonotype was detected only once. The antigen remains unidentified. Sample-barcoded 5' priming and a J-beta primer mix drove a second PCR of roughly 7 to 11 cycles. Every single cDNA molecule received a tag from a template-switch adaptor with 12 random nucleotides. In TCRdb, the 5' RACE reads were re-called with MiXCR into one record per CDR3 protein. The table lists 1.5 million to 2 million distinct CDR3 sequences, roughly 52% of them singletons. J lost 2 bases, V lost 0 bases, and 11 bases had no gene match. Germline V CDR1 and CDR2: SGHRS, YFSETQ. CDR3 size: 19 residues. Every sample yielded at least 6.5 million isolated PBMCs.

The chain uses TRBV5-1 and TRBJ1-4, with 9 bases lining up with TRBD1. The source material was blood. This clonotype was obtained from a middle-aged woman in good health. The CDR3 is CASSLGSPGTGSTNEKLFF. CDR3 bases: TGCGCCAGCAGCTTGGGGTCGCCCGGGACAGGGTCCACTAATGAAAAACTGTTTTTT.